The following is a TCR beta chain sequence with its context. These data belong to a study of blood T cell repertoires in COVID-19. At the level of the study: The samples span acute and convalescent COVID-19 from the United States, Italy and Spain. T cells, B-cell-depleted T cells, or PBMCs provided the cDNA or gDNA that served as material.

Germline CDR1 is SGHAT and CDR2 is FQNNGV. The CDR3 is made up of 13 amino acids. V was trimmed by 3 bases and J by 5 bases, leaving 11 bases between them. As processed by the authors: It was from reference gene primer amplification that nucleated cell counts were estimated. Generated by immunoSEQ multiplex PCR, the TCRdb table keeps only in-frame clones and is missing some. The V and J calls and clone size are taken from that table; D and trimming were inferred from the DNA. Among 75,000 to 95,000 clones, roughly 78% were seen once, and the ten largest hold around 5.8%. Sequencing used peripheral blood. The rearrangement uses TRBV11-2 and TRBJ2-7, with a weak D call TRBD2 (5 bases). This receptor was identified in a woman of 80 years or more with active or convalescent COVID-19. CDR3 DNA sequence: TGTGCCAGCAGCTTCGGGTCGGGGAACGAGCAGTACTTC. It is translated as CASSFGSGNEQYF.